The present T cell receptor (beta chain) was sequenced within a study of blood T cell repertoires in COVID-19. The study assigned cohorts using participant-reported clinical history. The V end lost 2 bases, the J end lost 8 bases, and 8 bases lay between the germline ends. The length of the CDR3 is 12 residues. The germline gives CDR1 SGHNT, CDR2 YYREEE (reference sequence). TCRdb's table, derived via immunoSEQ multiplex PCR, lists solely in-frame clones and lacks some. The sample holds some 300,000 clones; 90% to 95% are singletons and the top ten take about 4.2%. Input material: PBMCs or T cells enriched from blood (not recorded which). The J gene is TRBJ2-1, the V gene TRBV5-4; D is perhaps TRBD1 (6 bases). The sequence was collected from a woman in her twenties or thirties who had been exposed to COVID-19. The CDR3 region has the DNA TGTGCCAGCAGCTTACAGGGCTATGAGCAGTTCTTC. Its translation is CASSLQGYEQFF.